The clone carrying this TCR beta chain has a single count. CDR3 size: 16 residues. Germline loops: CDR1 LNHNV, CDR2 YYDKDF (reference sequence). Trimming left V 0 bases short and J 7 bases short, with 15 bases between. These data originate in a study of blood T cell repertoires in COVID-19. Across the study: PBMCs, B-cell-depleted T cells, or T cells provided the cDNA or gDNA that made up the material.

Generated by immunoSEQ multiplex PCR, the TCRdb table keeps only in-frame clones and is missing some. The profile shows about 170,000 clones, roughly 86% of them singletons. The sequence was obtained from a man in his 70s with acute or convalescent COVID-19. The sequenced sample was peripheral blood. The V gene is TRBV15, the J gene TRBJ1-4, with D possibly being TRBD1 (6 bases). The CDR3 sequence is CATSRDLDSLGEKLFF. The CDR3 nucleotides read TGTGCCACCAGCAGAGATCTGGACAGCCTTGGTGAAAAACTGTTTTTT.